One sample yielded the 27 T cell receptor beta chains listed below, sequenced in a study of shared clonotypes between healthy human individuals. Naive CD8 cells, CD45RO-negative and positively selected for CCR7, excluded terminally differentiated effector memory CD45RA+ cells. Libraries were prepared by immunoSEQ multiplex PCR; TCRdb keeps only in-frame clonotypes and omits some of them. The table shows approximately 2,000,000 clones, with around 93% occurring only once. Sequencing was performed on naive CD8+ T cells from PBMCs. Receptors originate from a man aged 18 to 29 in good health. Some clones in this sample may be carry-over from other donors' samples.

The gene calls are TRBV6-5 and TRBJ1-6, with D perhaps matching TRBD1 (5 bases). The germline V gene has CDR1 MNHEY and CDR2 SVGAGI. CDR3 length: 14 residues. V was pared by 1 base and J by 8 bases, with 9 bases between. The CDR3 nucleotides read TGTGCCAGCAGTTACTGGGACGGAGATTCACCCCTCCACTTT. Translating gives CASSYWDGDSPLHF.

This sequence joins TRBV4-3 and TRBJ2-4; D possibly matches TRBD1 or TRBD2 (6 bases each). This CDR3 comprises 14 residues. V was trimmed by 4 bases and J by 3 bases, leaving 10 bases between them. Germline V gene sequence: CDR1 LGHNA, CDR2 YSLEER. The CDR3 DNA follows: TGCGCCAGCAGCCTCGGAGGGGGCAAAAACATTCAGTACTTC. Protein product: CASSLGGGKNIQYF.

The gene calls are TRBV10-1 and TRBJ2-7; D perhaps matches TRBD2 (6 bases). The CDR3 totals 14 residues. The V end lost 4 bases, the J end lost 1 base, and 11 bases lay between the germline ends. Germline CDR1 WNHNN, CDR2 SYGVQD (reference sequence). The chain's CDR3 is CASSGSGRSYEQYF. DNA for the CDR3: TGCGCCAGCAGTGGGTCGGGGAGGTCCTACGAGCAGTACTTC.

The V gene is TRBV27, the J gene TRBJ2-7, with 11 bases lining up with TRBD1. This CDR3 contains 14 residues. Germline V lookup: CDR1 MNHEY, CDR2 SMNVEV (reference sequence). After removal of 3 bases from V and 5 bases from J, the junction contained 3 bases not matched to a gene. CDR3 nucleotide sequence: TGTGCCAGCAGTTTGGGGACAGGGGGGGACGAGCAGTACTTC. Residues: CASSLGTGGDEQYF.

The chain uses TRBV27 and TRBJ2-1, with D maybe TRBD2 (6 bases). Germline CDR1 and CDR2: MNHEY and SMNVEV (reference sequence). With 5 bases removed from V and 4 bases from J, the gap between germline ends came to 15 bases. CDR3 length equals 15 residues. The CDR3 is CASSPYGGNYNEQFF. For the CDR3, the DNA is TGTGCCAGCAGTCCGTATGGGGGGAATTACAATGAGCAGTTCTTC.

The rearrangement joins TRBV6-6 to TRBJ1-5, with TRBD1 matching 8 bases. Trimming at V came to 7 bases and at J to 7 bases, leaving 15 bases not matched to a gene. Germline V gives CDR1 MNHNY, CDR2 SVGAGI (reference sequence). CDR3 size: 16 residues. The CDR3 region is CASMEWLRGPLQPQHF. The CDR3 nucleotides read TGTGCCAGCATGGAATGGCTCAGGGGGCCACTGCAGCCCCAGCATTTT.

As regards this clone: Other DNA sequences of this sample code for an identical CDR3. This chain uses TRBV14 with TRBJ2-7; no clear D. This CDR3 has 14 residues. Trimming stripped 1 base from V and 0 bases from J, with 7 bases between. Looked up from germline, CDR1 is SGHDN and CDR2 is FVKESK. The CDR3 loop reads CASSQGLSSYEQYF. As DNA, the CDR3 is TGTGCCAGCAGCCAAGGCCTGAGCTCCTACGAGCAGTACTTC. The variable domain in full, completed from reference TRBV14 and TRBJ2-7, reads EAGVTQFPSHSVIEKGQTVTLRCDPISGHDNLYWYRRVMGKEIKFLLHFVKESKQDESGMPNNRFLAERTGGTYSTLKVQPAELEDSGVYFCASSQGLSSYEQYFGPGTRLTVT.

V gene TRBV7-9 combines with J gene TRBJ2-1; no firm D call. There are 13 residues in the CDR3. CDR1 is SEHNR, CDR2 FQNEAQ, per germline (reference sequence). Trimming stripped 7 bases from V and 3 bases from J, with 10 bases between. The CDR3 loop is CASIRTLYNEQFF. The CDR3 bases are TGTGCCAGCATCAGGACCCTCTACAATGAGCAGTTCTTC.

The chain couples TRBV27 to TRBJ2-3; D not resolved. This CDR3 region has 15 residues. Germline CDR1 is MNHEY and CDR2 is SMNVEV (reference sequence). The germline V and J ends were trimmed by 6 bases and 2 bases, with 15 bases remaining between them. CDR3 protein: CASSLAGPNTDTQYF. The CDR3 DNA is TGTGCCAGCAGCCTGGCAGGACCCAACACAGATACGCAGTATTTT.

J is TRBJ2-1 and V is TRBV11-1; D is perhaps TRBD2 (6 bases). The length of the CDR3 is 16 residues. V was clipped by 5 bases and J by 4 bases, with 18 bases between them. Germline V gene data show CDR1 as SGHAT and CDR2 as FQDESV (reference sequence). The CDR3 sequence: CASSLNGGSRYNEQFF. Here the CDR3 DNA reads TGTGCCAGCAGCCTTAATGGGGGGAGCCGGTACAATGAGCAGTTCTTC.

The V gene is TRBV9, the J gene TRBJ1-2; D gene unclear. Germline CDR1 is SGDLS and CDR2 is YYNGEE. The CDR3 contains 14 residues. Trimming removed 3 bases from V and 2 bases from J, with 11 bases in between. The DNA for the CDR3 is TGTGCCAGCAGCGGGGGAAGATCAAACTATGGCTACACCTTC. Translation gives CASSGGRSNYGYTF. The full variable domain, rest sourced from reference TRBV9 and TRBJ1-2, is DSGVTQTPKHLITATGQRVTLRCSPRSGDLSVYWYQQSLDQGLQFLIQYYNGEERAKGNILERFSAQQFPDLHSELNLSSLELGDSALYFCASSGGRSNYGYTFGSGTRLTVV.

The chain couples TRBV5-5 to TRBJ2-7, with TRBD2 matching over 13 bases. The CDR3 contains 15 residues. The junction had 4 bases not matched to a gene; V was cut back by 5 bases and J by 2 bases. Looked up from germline, CDR1 is SGHKS and CDR2 is YYEKEE (reference sequence). CDR3 residues: CASRTGTSGTYEQYF. The CDR3 region has the DNA TGTGCCAGCAGAACCGGGACTAGCGGGACCTACGAGCAGTACTTC.

The chain is built from TRBV28 and TRBJ2-2; no firm D call. Per the germline V gene, CDR1 is MDHEN and CDR2 is SYDVKM. Deletions cut 8 bases from V and 6 bases from J, with 22 bases between. CDR3 length equals 16 residues. CDR3 in DNA: TGTGCCAGCGCCACCGAAAAGGAAGCAAGAGCCGGGGAGCTGTTTTTT. Its protein product is CASATEKEARAGELFF.

The chain recombines TRBV15 with TRBJ2-1; weak D call: TRBD1 (6 bases). Trimming removed 5 bases from V and 2 bases from J, with 13 bases in between. CDR1 and CDR2 (germline): LNHNV, YYDKDF (reference sequence). The CDR3 sequence is 15 residues long. The CDR3 DNA follows: TGTGCCACCAGCCCCGGACAGATAGCCTACAATGAGCAGTTCTTC. It is translated as CATSPGQIAYNEQFF.

The rearrangement joins TRBV6-4 to TRBJ2-7; D unresolved. Germline CDR1 is MRHNA and CDR2 is SNTAGT. The V end was cut by 10 bases, the J end by 2 bases, with 18 bases between. The CDR3 is 14 residues long. CDR3 bases: TGTGCCACCCCAGCCCGGGCGAACACCTACGAGCAGTACTTC. Protein sequence: CATPARANTYEQYF.

The rearrangement uses TRBV5-1 and TRBJ2-1; D not certain. Germline V gives CDR1 SGHRS, CDR2 YFSETQ. This CDR3 region has 14 residues. Trimming removed 1 base at V and 8 bases at J, with 13 bases between. CDR3 sequence (DNA): TGCGCCAGCAGCTTGCTCACGAAAAGGGATGAGCAGTTCTTC. Protein sequence: CASSLLTKRDEQFF.

The CDR3 DNA reads TGTGCCAGCAGGGGACAGACTACCTCCTACGAGCAGTACTTC. Its translation is CASRGQTTSYEQYF. The rearrangement joins TRBV2 to TRBJ2-7, with 7 bases identical to TRBD1. In germline, CDR1 is SNHLY, CDR2 FYNNEI. This CDR3 spans 14 amino acids. The ends lost 6 bases at V and 0 bases at J; junction bases unmatched: 5.

As regards this clone: Relative to the germline gene, one junction end is altered; a read error may explain this. The chain combines TRBV15 with TRBJ2-1; tentatively, D is TRBD2 (6 bases). Germline lookup yields CDR1 LNHNV and CDR2 YYDKDF (reference sequence). The CDR3 covers 13 residues. The CDR3 DNA follows: TGTGCCTCCAGTCCCGGGAGCACGAATGAGCAGTTCTTC. Encoded protein: CASSPGSTNEQFF. The whole variable domain, remainder taken from reference TRBV15 and TRBJ2-1, is DAMVIQNPRYQVTQFGKPVTLSCSQTLNHNVMYWYQQKSSQAPKLLFHYYDKDFNNEADTPDNFQSRRPNTSFCFLDIRSPGLGDTAMYLCASSPGSTNEQFFGPGTRLTVL.

The chain couples TRBV2 to TRBJ1-5, with TRBD1 matching over 7 bases. The CDR3 totals 16 residues. Germline CDR1 SNHLY, CDR2 FYNNEI. J gave up 6 bases and V 7 bases, and 15 bases lay outside the gene matches. The DNA of the CDR3 is TGTGCCAGCATGGAACAGGGGCCCCTCGCGGGTCAGCCCCAGCATTTT. It translates to CASMEQGPLAGQPQHF.

The chain has TRBV30 and TRBJ2-7; D ambiguous. The V gene lost 0 bases and the J gene lost 7 bases, with 13 bases spanning the gap. The CDR3 is made up of 13 amino acids. Looked up from germline, CDR1 is GTSNPN and CDR2 is SVGIG (reference sequence). CDR3 protein: CAWSVLMGFEQYF. The CDR3 region has the DNA TGTGCCTGGAGTGTACTGATGGGGTTTGAGCAGTACTTC.

As DNA, the CDR3 is TGTGCCAGTAGTCCGCATAGCGGGAGTAACACCGGGGAGCTGTTTTTT. It encodes CASSPHSGSNTGELFF. V usage is TRBV19 and J usage is TRBJ2-2; 9 nucleotides line up with TRBD2. This CDR3 comprises 16 residues. Germline CDR1 is LNHDA and CDR2 is SQIVND (reference sequence). V lost 5 bases to trimming and J lost 2 bases; unmatched junction nucleotides: 6.

The V and J genes are TRBV5-5 and TRBJ2-7, with D perhaps TRBD1 or TRBD2 (6 bases each). CDR1 SGHKS and CDR2 YYEKEE come from the germline V gene (reference sequence). This CDR3 region has 15 residues. The V gene lost 2 bases and the J gene lost 4 bases, with 16 bases spanning the gap. The CDR3 DNA sequence: TGTGCCAGCAGCTTTGCAGGGGCGGCGGGGTACGAGCAGTACTTC. Encoded protein: CASSFAGAAGYEQYF. The complete variable domain, with remaining parts taken from reference TRBV5-5 and TRBJ2-7, reads DAGVTQSPTHLIKTRGQQVTLRCSPISGHKSVSWYQQVLGQGPQFIFQYYEKEERGRGNFPDRFSARQFPNYSSELNVNALLLGDSALYLCASSFAGAAGYEQYFGPGTRLTVT.

The chain uses TRBV28 and TRBJ1-1, with 7 positions matching TRBD1. Germline V lookup: CDR1 MDHEN, CDR2 SYDVKM. The junction had 14 bases not matched to a gene; V was cut back by 6 bases and J by 1 base. The CDR3 consists of 17 residues. CDR3 nucleotides: TGTGCCAGCAGCTTCTATGGACAGGTTGTAAGGAACACTGAAGCTTTCTTT. Protein: CASSFYGQVVRNTEAFF.

The chain employs TRBV7-3 and TRBJ2-2; 12 positions match TRBD2. The CDR3 totals 18 residues. CDR1 is SGHTA, CDR2 FQGTGA, per germline. V gave up 4 bases and J gave up 2 bases; unmatched junction bases: 8. This chain's CDR3 is CASSSDPGLAGNTGELFF. The CDR3, as DNA: TGTGCCAGCAGCTCCGACCCTGGACTAGCGGGAAACACCGGGGAGCTGTTTTTT.

The rearrangement links TRBV28 to TRBJ2-3; the D gene is possibly TRBD1 (5 bases). The CDR3 totals 17 residues. Trimming removed 1 base at V and 2 bases at J, with 16 bases between. Germline CDR1 MDHEN, CDR2 SYDVKM. CDR3 residues: CASSLLENRPATDTQYF. DNA of the CDR3: TGTGCCAGCAGTTTATTAGAGAACAGGCCGGCCACAGATACGCAGTATTTT.

J is TRBJ2-7 and V is TRBV10-3; no firm D call. The V and J ends lost 4 bases and 4 bases respectively, with 11 bases between them. The CDR3 loop spans 13 amino acids. Germline V CDR1 and CDR2: ENHRY, SYGVKD. The CDR3 loop reads CAISVGTQYEQYF. The CDR3 nucleotides are TGTGCCATCAGTGTAGGCACACAATACGAGCAGTACTTC.

This chain links TRBV5-1 with TRBJ2-1, with 12 bases fitting TRBD2. From germline, CDR1 is SGHRS and CDR2 YFSETQ. J was trimmed by 10 bases and V by 0 bases; bases with no gene match: 8. CDR3 length equals 16 residues. CDR3 coding DNA: TGCGCCAGCAGCTTGGACGGACTAGCGGGAAAGGACGAGCAGTTCTTC. It codes for CASSLDGLAGKDEQFF.